This entry lists 9 T cell receptor beta chains sequenced from one sample in a study of neurological immune-mediated disorders. TCRdb passed the 5' RACE reads through MiXCR, listing each CDR3 protein once. The sample consists of 50,000 to 70,000 distinct CDR3 sequences, roughly a tenth of them appearing once. Noted time point: longitudinal time-point 1 (baseline). The source material was PBMCs. Receptors originate from a male donor with HTLV-1-associated myelopathy (HAM/TSP).

The chain carries TRBV18 and TRBJ1-5; possibly TRBD1 for D (6 bases). V was shortened by 3 bases and J by 4 bases, with 10 bases between the two germline ends. The V gene's germline CDR1 is KGHSH and CDR2 LQKENI. This CDR3 comprises 14 residues. CDR3 DNA: TGTGCCAGCTCACCGCAAGACAGGAATCAGCCCCAGCATTTT. It is translated as CASSPQDRNQPQHF.

At least ten counts were recorded for this clonotype. This chain joins TRBV6-4 and TRBJ2-3, with D tentatively TRBD1 (5 bases). Germline assignment: CDR1 MRHNA and CDR2 SNTAGT. This CDR3 is built from 13 residues. Trimming pared 3 bases from V and 5 bases from J, leaving 9 bases between. Here the CDR3 reads CASSEGPEDTQYF. CDR3 DNA sequence: TGTGCCAGCAGTGAGGGGCCTGAAGATACGCAGTATTTT.

This clonotype was observed at least ten times. The V and J genes are TRBV9 and TRBJ2-3, with a possible D match to TRBD2 (5 bases). CDR3 length equals 14 residues. Trimming took 4 bases from V and 0 from J, leaving 9 bases between them. Germline values: CDR1 SGDLS, CDR2 YYNGEE. The CDR3 nucleotides are TGTGCCAGCAGCCCGACGGGGAGCACAGATACGCAGTATTTT. This codes for CASSPTGSTDTQYF.

This clonotype was observed at least ten times. The chain employs TRBV4-2 and TRBJ2-7; no clear D. The germline CDR1 and CDR2 sequences are LGHNA and YNFKEQ. The CDR3 runs to 13 residues. V lost 4 bases to trimming and J lost 3 bases, with 10 bases between them. CDR3: CASSLSMGYEQYF. The CDR3 DNA reads TGTGCCAGCAGCCTGTCCATGGGCTACGAGCAGTACTTC.

This clonotype has at least ten counts. V is TRBV12-3 or TRBV12-4 and J is TRBJ2-3; D possibly corresponds to TRBD1 (6 bases). Deletions cut 8 bases from V and 2 bases from J, with 11 bases between. There are 13 residues in the CDR3. This chain's CDR3 is CASGQGPTDTQYF. The CDR3 DNA follows: TGTGCCAGCGGGCAGGGGCCCACAGATACGCAGTATTTT.

Regarding this clonotype: An end of the junction does not agree with germline; a read error may underlie this. This chain uses TRBV7-9 with TRBJ2-6; tentative D call: TRBD1 (6 bases). The germline CDR1 and CDR2 sequences are SEHNR and FQNEAQ (reference sequence). The CDR3 has 15 residues. The CDR3 here is CASSPWGPGDNVLTF. The CDR3 bases are TGTGCCAGCAGCCCGTGGGGGCCTGGGGACAACGTCCTGACTTTC.

There are many counts of this clonotype. This rearrangement joins TRBV14 to TRBJ2-3; D ambiguous. The CDR3 length is 14 residues. Germline CDR1 and CDR2: SGHDN and FVKESK. The V end lost 3 bases, the J end lost 10 bases, and 17 bases lay between the germline ends. The CDR3 here is CASSQGEPQWAQYF. CDR3 sequence (DNA): TGTGCCAGCAGCCAGGGCGAACCACAGTGGGCGCAGTATTTT.

This clonotype was counted ten times or more. The chain links TRBV20-1 to TRBJ1-6; no clear D gene. Trimming pared 6 bases from V and 8 bases from J, leaving 11 bases between. Germline V gene sequence: CDR1 DFQATT, CDR2 SNEGSKA (reference sequence). The CDR3 length is 12 residues. The CDR3 region is CSARTHDSPLHF. CDR3 DNA: TGCAGTGCCAGGACTCACGATTCACCCCTCCACTTT.

The V gene is TRBV18, the J gene TRBJ2-3; D is undetermined. Germline V gene sequence: CDR1 KGHSH, CDR2 LQKENI. There are 14 residues in the CDR3. Trimming took off 0 bases at V and 1 base at J, with 5 bases between the two ends. CDR3 nucleotide sequence: TGTGCCAGCTCACCACCGCGGCGCACAGATACGCAGTATTTT. Translated, it gives CASSPPRRTDTQYF. Looking up the rest from reference TRBV18 and TRBJ2-3 gives the full variable domain: NAGVMQNPRHLVRRRGQEARLRCSPMKGHSHVYWYRQLPEEGLKFMVYLQKENIIDESGMPKERFSAEFPKEGPSILRIQQVVRGDSAAYFCASSPPRRTDTQYFGPGTRLTVL.